This T cell receptor beta chain was captured in a study of OX40 agonist ivuxolimab in advanced cancers. This clone was recorded only once. As yet, its antigen is unknown. The study, taken as a whole, reports: Relative to CD4+, CD8+ T cells held more expanded clones on average.

Generated by immunoSEQ multiplex PCR, the TCRdb table keeps only in-frame clones and is missing some. This repertoire shows approximately 77,000 clones, roughly nine tenths found once; its top ten account for under 2%. Autoimmune disease history or systemic immunosuppression barred patients. The CDR3 loop spans 13 amino acids. Trimming took 6 bases from V and 5 from J; bases not matched to a gene: 5. In germline, CDR1 is MNHEY, CDR2 SVGAGI. Sequenced here: CD4+ or CD8+ T cells sorted from blood, sampled in a trial of the OX40 agonist ivuxolimab. The clonotype originates from an adult with an advanced solid tumor such as melanoma, head and neck, liver or kidney cancer. The gene calls are TRBV6-5 and TRBJ2-5; 8 bases align to TRBD2. The CDR3 here is CASSFSGTETQYF. In nucleotides, the CDR3 is TGTGCCAGCAGCTTTAGCGGGACGGAGACCCAGTACTTC.